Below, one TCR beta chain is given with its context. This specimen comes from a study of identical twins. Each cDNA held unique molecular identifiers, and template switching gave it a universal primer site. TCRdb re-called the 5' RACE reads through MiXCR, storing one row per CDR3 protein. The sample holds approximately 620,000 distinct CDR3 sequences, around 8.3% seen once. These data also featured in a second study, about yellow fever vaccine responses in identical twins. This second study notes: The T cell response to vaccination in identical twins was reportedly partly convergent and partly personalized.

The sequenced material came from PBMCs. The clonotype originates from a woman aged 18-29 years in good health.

CDR3 DNA sequence: TGCGCCAGCAGCCTCGGGGCGGGGCTCGGCAATCAGCCCCAGCATTTT. It is translated as CASSLGAGLGNQPQHF. V and J are TRBV4-1 and TRBJ1-5; D might be TRBD1 (5 bases). V lost 4 bases to trimming and J lost 2 bases, with 15 bases between them. Per germline, CDR1 MGHRA and CDR2 YSYEKL. The CDR3 spans 16 residues.